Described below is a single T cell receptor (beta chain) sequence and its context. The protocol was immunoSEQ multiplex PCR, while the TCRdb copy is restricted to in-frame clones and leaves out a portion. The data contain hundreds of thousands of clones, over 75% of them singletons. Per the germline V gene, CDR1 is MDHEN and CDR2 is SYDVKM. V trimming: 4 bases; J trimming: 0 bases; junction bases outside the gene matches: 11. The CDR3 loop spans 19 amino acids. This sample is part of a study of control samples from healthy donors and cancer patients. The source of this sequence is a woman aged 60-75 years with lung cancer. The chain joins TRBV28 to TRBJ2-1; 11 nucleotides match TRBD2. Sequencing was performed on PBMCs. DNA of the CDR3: TGTGCCAGCAGTTCCCTTAATCTAGCGGGGGGTCGCTCCTACAATGAGCAGTTCTTC. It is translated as CASSSLNLAGGRSYNEQFF.